This T cell receptor beta chain was sequenced for a study of T cells in Graves' hyperthyroidism and ophthalmopathy. Overall study results and limits: Most expanded thyroid clonotypes above 0.001 also appeared in blood.

Together with thyroid ultrasound, orbital computed tomography, serum thyroxine and TRAb, clinical symptoms were used for diagnoses. The PBMCs had their origin in 7.5 to 10 ml of fresh peripheral blood. V lost 2 bases to trimming and J lost 14 bases, with 16 bases between them. The CDR3 is made up of 13 amino acids. Germline-derived CDR1 and CDR2 are SGHVS and FQNEAQ. This clonotype was seen ten or more times. The antigen is unknown. The source material, RNA transcripts, was used to amplify TCR beta CDR3 regions. A first-round RT-PCR of the TCR CDR3 used the HTBI primer set. TCRdb passed the multiplex PCR reads through MiXCR, listing each CDR3 protein once. The sample includes around 300,000 distinct CDR3 sequences, about 15% of them seen just once.

Material: blood. This TCR was recovered from a young woman with Graves' hyperthyroidism. The chain carries TRBV7-8 and TRBJ2-1; D possibly uses TRBD1 or TRBD2 (6 bases each). The CDR3 nucleotides read TGTGCCAGCAGCTTAATTGGCAGGGGAGGAGAGTTCTTC. It translates to CASSLIGRGGEFF.